The 10 T cell receptor beta chains below come from one sample, sequenced in a study of a mutant IDH1 vaccine in newly diagnosed glioma. Stated time point: week 5, during vaccination. With topical imiquimod, each dose of the vaccine consisted of 300 ug of mutant IDH1 20-mer peptide. Their antigens are not known. Produced via immunoSEQ multiplex PCR; TCRdb's table is partial and in-frame only. The repertoire consists of about 40,000 clones, with 90% to 95% occurring once and the leading ten covering roughly 2.8%. Material: PBMCs, obtained from a glioma patient whose treatment included an IDH1 peptide vaccine. The source is a man over 45 with glioma.

This chain uses TRBV7-9 with TRBJ1-1; D gene ambiguous. Germline-derived CDR1 and CDR2 are SEHNR and FQNEAQ (reference sequence). V lost 1 base, J lost 4 bases, and 7 bases lay in between. The CDR3 has 13 amino acids. CDR3 sequence reads: CASSLVGATEAFF. In DNA, the CDR3 is TGTGCCAGCAGCTTAGTGGGTGCCACTGAAGCTTTCTTT.

V usage is TRBV6-1 and J usage is TRBJ2-2, with 8 bases that match TRBD1. J lost 9 bases, V lost 2 bases, and 20 bases had no gene match. CDR1 MNHNS and CDR2 SASEGT come from the germline V gene. CDR3 length equals 19 residues. CDR3 loop: CASSETRGRGRQAFRELFF. DNA of the CDR3: TGTGCCAGCAGTGAAACCCGGGGCAGGGGGCGTCAAGCGTTTAGGGAGCTGTTTTTT.

V usage is TRBV5-6 and J usage is TRBJ1-4; 7 positions agree with TRBD1. The CDR3 loop spans 14 amino acids. Germline CDR1 SGHDT, CDR2 YYEEEE. The V gene end was trimmed by 1 base and the J gene end by 7 bases; junction bases not matched to a gene: 4. Here the CDR3 DNA reads TGTGCCAGCAGCTTGAGGGGGCTTGCTGAAAAACTGTTTTTT. This codes for CASSLRGLAEKLFF.

In its sample, this clone was seen once. The CDR3 sequence is CASSPPGLAGGTWETQYF. Here the CDR3 DNA reads TGTGCCAGCTCACCACCAGGACTAGCGGGGGGGACCTGGGAGACCCAGTACTTC. This chain connects TRBV18 to TRBJ2-5; 15 bases align to TRBD2. Germline V gene sequence: CDR1 KGHSH, CDR2 LQKENI. There are 18 residues in the CDR3. V gave up 0 bases and J gave up 5 bases; unmatched junction bases: 7.

The chain combines TRBV4-1 with TRBJ2-7; 7 bases are a match to TRBD2. V was clipped by 0 bases and J by 4 bases; unmatched bases: 9. This CDR3 is built from 16 residues. The germline gives CDR1 MGHRA, CDR2 YSYEKL. The CDR3 loop reads CASSQEVAGAGYEQYF. The CDR3 DNA reads as TGCGCCAGCAGCCAAGAGGTAGCGGGTGCCGGATACGAGCAGTACTTC.

The J gene is TRBJ2-7, the V gene TRBV5-5; D is unresolved. Germline loops: CDR1 SGHKS, CDR2 YYEKEE (reference sequence). The length of the CDR3 is 14 residues. V shed 0 bases and J shed 1 base, with 8 bases lying between them. CDR3 sequence: CASSLGPLSYEQYF. Here the CDR3 DNA reads TGTGCCAGCAGCTTGGGACCCTTATCCTACGAGCAGTACTTC. The variable domain in full, completed from reference TRBV5-5 and TRBJ2-7, reads DAGVTQSPTHLIKTRGQQVTLRCSPISGHKSVSWYQQVLGQGPQFIFQYYEKEERGRGNFPDRFSARQFPNYSSELNVNALLLGDSALYLCASSLGPLSYEQYFGPGTRLTVT.

This chain connects TRBV29-1 to TRBJ2-3; D ambiguous. With 5 bases removed from V and 1 base from J, the gap between germline ends came to 7 bases. Germline V gene sequence: CDR1 SQVTM, CDR2 ANQGSEA. This CDR3 region has 12 residues. Here the CDR3 reads CSVTTGTDTQYF. Written as DNA, the CDR3 is TGCAGCGTTACGACCGGCACAGATACGCAGTATTTT.

V usage is TRBV15 and J usage is TRBJ1-5; maybe TRBD1 (5 bases). CDR1 is LNHNV, CDR2 YYDKDF, per germline (reference sequence). V lost 3 bases, J lost 0 bases, and 12 bases lay in between. This CDR3 is built from 16 residues. The CDR3 bases are TGTGCCACCAGCAGGGGGGGGTCGGCTAGCAATCAGCCCCAGCATTTT. This gives the protein CATSRGGSASNQPQHF.

V usage is TRBV6-5 and J usage is TRBJ1-1, with a weak D call TRBD1 (5 bases). Between the trimmed V and J ends, which lost 5 bases and 2 bases, there was a span of 15 bases. CDR3 length equals 15 residues. The germline gives CDR1 MNHEY, CDR2 SVGAGI. The CDR3 region is CASSTTGGPNTEAFF. The DNA of the CDR3 is TGTGCCAGCAGTACCACGGGGGGACCTAACACTGAAGCTTTCTTT.

This chain's CDR3 is CAWSVTTVTNYGYTF. In DNA, the CDR3 is TGTGCCTGGAGTGTGACGACAGTCACTAACTATGGCTACACCTTC. This chain connects TRBV30 to TRBJ1-2, with TRBD1 as a possible D gene (5 bases). V lost 0 bases to trimming and J lost 0 bases, with 11 bases between them. The CDR3 is made up of 15 amino acids. The germline V gene encodes CDR1 GTSNPN and CDR2 SVGIG (reference sequence).